The rows below give T cell receptor beta chains drawn from one sample of a study of T cells in localized non-small cell lung cancer. Assay used: immunoSEQ multiplex PCR; TCRdb lists only in-frame clones, some missing. Here the sample spans tens of thousands of clones, around 90% being singletons. The sequencing used peripheral blood, collected before any cancer treatment. These receptors all come from a woman aged 40-75 years with stage I lung adenocarcinoma. Each CDR3 is given with its conserved first and last residue. The order of the fields is J gene, V gene, D gene, clone size, CDR3 protein, CDR3 DNA. A D gene is named only where the DNA matches it firmly. Expanded clones are given a class, and other clones once, few, many or no size at all.

J: TRBJ2-5
V: TRBV28
D: -
size: few
CDR3: CASSSTGTQGTQYF
DNA: TGTGCCAGCAGTTCCACCGGGACCCAAGGGACCCAGTACTTC

J: TRBJ1-4
V: TRBV18
D: -
size: once
CDR3: CASSPPTQGSRPEKLFF
DNA: TGTGCCAGCTCACCACCGACTCAGGGGAGCCGACCTGAAAAACTGTTTTTT

J: TRBJ1-3
V: TRBV5-6
D: TRBD1
size: -
CDR3: CASSPDRAGNTIYF
DNA: TGTGCCAGCAGCCCGGACAGGGCTGGAAACACCATATATTTT

J: TRBJ2-3
V: TRBV5-6
D: -
size: -
CDR3: CASRRTGLSSTDTQYF
DNA: TGTGCCAGCCGCCGAACGGGACTCTCTAGCACAGATACGCAGTATTTT

J: TRBJ2-5
V: TRBV28
D: -
size: once
CDR3: CASRSGWQETQYF
DNA: TGTGCCAGCAGGTCAGGGTGGCAAGAGACCCAGTACTTC

J: TRBJ1-1
V: TRBV6-6
D: TRBD1
size: once
CDR3: CASSSGQGVAEAFF
DNA: TGTGCCAGCAGTTCGGGACAGGGGGTCGCTGAAGCTTTCTTT

J: TRBJ1-1
V: TRBV28
D: -
size: once
CDR3: CASSGTEAFF
DNA: TGTGCCAGCAGTGGCACTGAAGCTTTCTTT

J: TRBJ2-5
V: TRBV5-8
D: -
size: -
CDR3: CASSSTGQETQYF
DNA: TGTGCCAGCAGCTCGACAGGCCAAGAGACCCAGTACTTC

J: TRBJ2-3
V: TRBV5-1
D: -
size: -
CDR3: CASSLSSFNTDTQYF
DNA: TGCGCCAGCAGCTTGAGTAGTTTTAACACAGATACGCAGTATTTT

J: TRBJ1-5
V: TRBV7-2
D: -
size: -
CDR3: CASSPLVNQPQHF
DNA: TGTGCCAGCAGCCCATTGGTCAATCAGCCCCAGCATTTT

J: TRBJ2-2
V: TRBV2
D: -
size: -
CDR3: CASSVRGTGELFF
DNA: TGTGCCAGCAGTGTGAGAGGCACCGGGGAGCTGTTTTTT

J: TRBJ2-1
V: TRBV28
D: TRBD2
size: -
CDR3: CASSSPPGLPNEQFF
DNA: TGTGCCAGCAGCTCCCCTCCGGGACTACCCAATGAGCAGTTCTTC

J: TRBJ1-4
V: TRBV9
D: TRBD1
size: -
CDR3: CASSVGAGGSVREKLFF
DNA: TGTGCCAGCAGCGTAGGGGCAGGGGGCTCCGTGAGGGAAAAACTGTTTTTT

J: TRBJ2-7
V: TRBV6-6
D: TRBD1
size: -
CDR3: CASTPDRGHYEQYF
DNA: TGTGCCAGCACCCCGGACAGGGGCCACTACGAGCAGTACTTC

J: TRBJ1-1
V: TRBV28
D: TRBD1
size: -
CDR3: CASRTGDTEAFF
DNA: TGTGCCAGCAGAACAGGGGACACTGAAGCTTTCTTT

J: TRBJ1-4
V: TRBV14
D: TRBD1
size: -
CDR3: CASSQAGTGLEKLFF
DNA: TGTGCCAGCAGCCAAGCCGGGACAGGGCTTGAAAAACTGTTTTTT

J: TRBJ2-1
V: TRBV6-1
D: -
size: once
CDR3: CASSEVPSSYNEQFF
DNA: TGTGCCAGCAGTGAAGTCCCCAGCTCCTACAATGAGCAGTTCTTC

J: TRBJ2-3
V: TRBV5-1
D: TRBD1
size: few
CDR3: CASTTGGSTDTQYF
DNA: TGCGCCAGTACAACAGGGGGAAGCACAGATACGCAGTATTTT

J: TRBJ2-1
V: TRBV16
D: -
size: few
CDR3: CASSQSATWGGGEQFF
DNA: TGTGCCAGCAGCCAATCGGCCACCTGGGGTGGAGGTGAGCAGTTCTTC

J: TRBJ2-6
V: TRBV6-1
D: TRBD2
size: -
CDR3: CAARLAGAGANVLTF
DNA: TGTGCCGCTCGACTAGCGGGAGCTGGGGCCAACGTCCTGACTTTC

J: TRBJ2-1
V: TRBV29-1
D: TRBD2
size: -
CDR3: CSVRTGTSGMVGEQFF
DNA: TGCAGCGTCAGAACCGGGACTAGCGGGATGGTGGGCGAGCAGTTCTTC

J: TRBJ2-7
V: TRBV6-1
D: TRBD1
size: -
CDR3: CASSITGVTSYEQYF
DNA: TGTGCCAGCAGTATTACAGGGGTCACCTCCTACGAGCAGTACTTC

J: TRBJ2-7
V: TRBV11-2
D: TRBD1
size: -
CDR3: CASSSGQGAAYEQYF
DNA: TGTGCCAGCAGCTCGGGACAGGGGGCCGCCTACGAGCAGTACTTC

J: TRBJ2-7
V: TRBV7-2
D: TRBD1
size: -
CDR3: CASSLAMTGNEQYF
DNA: TGTGCCAGCAGCTTAGCGATGACAGGGAACGAGCAGTACTTC

J: TRBJ2-2
V: TRBV5-1
D: TRBD2
size: -
CDR3: CASSSGREGTGELFF
DNA: TGCGCCAGCAGCTCTGGGCGGGAGGGGACCGGGGAGCTGTTTTTT

J: TRBJ2-5
V: TRBV10-3
D: TRBD2
size: -
CDR3: CAISAGGPPGGTQYF
DNA: TGTGCCATCAGTGCGGGAGGGCCCCCGGGGGGGACCCAGTACTTC

J: TRBJ2-5
V: TRBV7-9
D: -
size: -
CDR3: CASSSVERDQETQYF
DNA: TGTGCCAGCAGCTCCGTGGAACGGGACCAAGAGACCCAGTACTTC

J: TRBJ2-1
V: TRBV5-1
D: TRBD1
size: -
CDR3: CASKEDRYNEQFF
DNA: TGCGCCAGCAAAGAGGACAGGTACAATGAGCAGTTCTTC

J: TRBJ2-3
V: TRBV7-9
D: -
size: once
CDR3: CASSLAPFGGGTDTQYF
DNA: TGTGCCAGCAGCTTAGCGCCCTTCGGAGGGGGTACAGATACGCAGTATTTT

J: TRBJ2-7
V: TRBV14
D: TRBD1
size: -
CDR3: CASSQDRGKVGATYEQYF
DNA: TGTGCCAGCAGCCAAGACAGGGGGAAAGTGGGTGCAACCTACGAGCAGTACTTC

J: TRBJ2-7
V: TRBV23-1
D: -
size: once
CDR3: CASSPDRDCHTYEQYF
DNA: TGCGCCAGCAGTCCGGATCGGGACTGCCACACCTACGAGCAGTACTTC

J: TRBJ2-7
V: TRBV5-1
D: TRBD2
size: -
CDR3: CASSRTLAGSYEQYF
DNA: TGCGCCAGCAGCAGGACTCTAGCGGGGTCCTACGAGCAGTACTTC

J: TRBJ2-7
V: TRBV5-1
D: TRBD2
size: -
CDR3: CASSLTSGRARGEQYF
DNA: TGCGCCAGCAGCTTGACTAGCGGGAGGGCTCGGGGCGAGCAGTACTTC

J: TRBJ2-5
V: TRBV21-1
D: -
size: -
CDR3: CASSKALYRHPKLVNIETQYF
DNA: TGTGCCAGCAGCAAAGCCCTATACCGGCACCCCAAATTAGTTAACATAGAGACCCAGTACTTC

J: TRBJ2-7
V: TRBV30
D: -
size: -
CDR3: CAWIAELPSYEQYF
DNA: TGTGCCTGGATAGCGGAGCTGCCCTCCTACGAGCAGTACTTC

J: TRBJ1-5
V: TRBV28
D: TRBD1
size: -
CDR3: CASTRTGDSNQPQHF
DNA: TGTGCCAGCACCAGGACAGGAGATAGCAATCAGCCCCAGCATTTT

J: TRBJ2-7
V: TRBV4-1
D: TRBD1
size: -
CDR3: CASSQPATGTGTSYEQYF
DNA: TGCGCCAGCAGCCAACCCGCCACCGGGACAGGGACCTCCTACGAGCAGTACTTC

J: TRBJ1-2
V: TRBV28
D: -
size: -
CDR3: CATKGSNYGYTF
DNA: TGTGCCACCAAAGGCTCGAACTATGGCTACACCTTC

J: TRBJ1-3
V: TRBV5-6
D: -
size: -
CDR3: CASSREGTGNTIYF
DNA: TGTGCCAGCAGCCGCGAGGGGACTGGAAACACCATATATTTT

J: TRBJ2-3
V: TRBV5-1
D: TRBD2
size: -
CDR3: CASSSVAGRTDTQYF
DNA: TGCGCCAGCAGCTCCGTAGCGGGCCGCACAGATACGCAGTATTTT

J: TRBJ2-1
V: TRBV11-2
D: -
size: few
CDR3: CASSLEAGHAEQFF
DNA: TGTGCCAGCAGCTTAGAGGCGGGTCACGCTGAGCAGTTCTTC

J: TRBJ2-4
V: TRBV9
D: -
size: -
CDR3: CASSVGLPRVGVAAIAKNIQYF
DNA: TGTGCCAGCAGCGTAGGACTCCCGAGGGTGGGGGTAGCGGCAATAGCCAAAAACATTCAGTACTTC

J: TRBJ2-2
V: TRBV19
D: -
size: -
CDR3: CATTRRSGGVSTGELFF
DNA: TGTGCCACCACGAGGCGTTCAGGGGGGGTAAGCACCGGGGAGCTGTTTTTT

J: TRBJ2-5
V: TRBV5-3
D: TRBD2
size: -
CDR3: CARSLWTSGTGEVETQYF
DNA: TGTGCCAGAAGCTTATGGACTAGCGGGACGGGCGAGGTAGAGACCCAGTACTTC

J: TRBJ1-5
V: TRBV19
D: -
size: -
CDR3: CASSINGDSNQPQHF
DNA: TGTGCCAGTAGTATAAACGGGGATAGCAATCAGCCCCAGCATTTT

J: TRBJ2-2
V: TRBV30
D: -
size: -
CDR3: CAWRRRSTGELFF
DNA: TGTGCCTGGAGGCGCAGATCCACCGGGGAGCTGTTTTTT

J: TRBJ1-1
V: TRBV6-5
D: -
size: once
CDR3: CASSYSSRGNTEAFF
DNA: TGTGCCAGCAGTTACTCCAGCAGGGGGAACACTGAAGCTTTCTTT

J: TRBJ1-5
V: TRBV19
D: TRBD1
size: -
CDR3: CASSPTGEGPQHF
DNA: TGTGCCAGTAGTCCGACAGGGGAGGGACCCCAGCATTTT